Below, 18 T cell receptor beta chains from the same sample are listed, as sequenced in a study of T-cell memory formation after mild COVID-19. In TCRdb, the 5' RACE reads were re-called with MiXCR into one record per CDR3 protein. Among around 300,000 distinct CDR3 sequences listed, roughly a fifth were seen once. The specimen was PBMCs or a T cell subset sorted from them (not recorded which). Every receptor here comes from a man between 18 and 29 years old who had mild COVID-19 (a few samples of this study predate the infection). Cell type and time point are not known.

The rearrangement uses TRBV5-1 and TRBJ2-3, with 8 bases fitting TRBD2. The CDR3 has 13 amino acids. The germline gives CDR1 SGHRS, CDR2 YFSETQ. With V trimmed by 4 bases and J by 4 bases, 2 bases remained unmatched. CDR3 loop: CASSTGGADTQYF. The CDR3 DNA reads TGCGCCAGCAGCACCGGGGGGGCAGATACGCAGTATTTT.

This clonotype appeared a few times. The chain combines TRBV12-3 or TRBV12-4 with TRBJ2-2, with 7 bases matching TRBD1. The CDR3 runs to 15 residues. Trimming took 1 base from V and 4 from J; bases not matched to a gene: 3. The CDR3 sequence is CASSLVQGVTGELFF. CDR3 DNA: TGTGCCAGCAGTTTAGTGCAGGGGGTCACCGGGGAGCTGTTTTTT.

V gene TRBV11-2 combines with J gene TRBJ1-2; D gene uncertain. The CDR3 contains 13 residues. The germline V gene has CDR1 SGHAT and CDR2 FQNNGV. The V end was cut by 2 bases, the J end by 2 bases, with 6 bases between. The CDR3 DNA reads as TGTGCCAGCAGCTTACCGGGCAACTATGGCTACACCTTC. Its protein product is CASSLPGNYGYTF.

The V gene is TRBV29-1, the J gene TRBJ1-2, with TRBD1 matching over 8 bases. V lost 5 bases to trimming and J lost 6 bases; unmatched junction nucleotides: 11. This CDR3 is 14 amino acids long. Germline CDR1 reads SQVTM; CDR2 reads ANQGSEA. In DNA form, the CDR3 reads TGCAGCGTTACTTGGACAGGGATCATTAATGGCTACACCTTC. Its protein is CSVTWTGIINGYTF.

This clonotype was counted only a few times. The chain uses TRBV12-3 or TRBV12-4 and TRBJ2-3; D is uncertain. The CDR3 is 16 amino acids. The V end was cut by 1 base, the J end by 1 base, with 12 bases between. The CDR3 DNA sequence: TGTGCCAGCAGTTTAGATCTTTCCTTGGGCACAGATACGCAGTATTTT. This encodes CASSLDLSLGTDTQYF.

The chain recombines TRBV4-1 with TRBJ2-6; D gene ambiguous. Between the trimmed V and J ends, which lost 1 base and 0 bases, there was a span of 7 bases. The CDR3 totals 16 residues. CDR1 and CDR2 from the germline V gene are MGHRA and YSYEKL. The CDR3 protein is CASSQGRISGANVLTF. The CDR3 nucleotides are TGCGCCAGCAGCCAAGGTAGGATCTCTGGGGCCAACGTCCTGACTTTC.

This sequence joins TRBV6-6 and TRBJ2-3; possibly TRBD1 for D (5 bases). The CDR3 has 15 amino acids. The germline CDR1 and CDR2 sequences are MNHNY and SVGAGI (reference sequence). Trimming left V 6 bases short and J 1 base short, with 14 bases between. The CDR3, as DNA: TGTGCCAGCAGCCTGGGGCCCCTAGGCACAGATACGCAGTATTTT. It encodes CASSLGPLGTDTQYF.

The genes are TRBV7-9 and TRBJ2-7; a weak D match, TRBD1 (7 bases). This CDR3 region has 16 residues. V gave up 0 bases and J gave up 6 bases, with 18 bases separating them. Germline loops: CDR1 SEHNR, CDR2 FQNEAQ (reference sequence). This chain's CDR3 is CASSLAPGLPGGEQYF. The CDR3 DNA sequence: TGTGCCAGCAGCTTAGCCCCGGGACTCCCAGGGGGCGAGCAGTACTTC.

The chain joins TRBV27 to TRBJ1-2; D uncertain. Between the trimmed V and J ends, which lost 4 bases and 2 bases, there was a span of 14 bases. The CDR3 runs 15 residues. The germline CDR1 and CDR2 sequences are MNHEY and SMNVEV (reference sequence). DNA for the CDR3: TGTGCCAGCAGTTACCGTCGGGGTTGGAACTATGGCTACACCTTC. Translated: CASSYRRGWNYGYTF.

This clonotype was counted a few times. The chain uses TRBV20-1 and TRBJ1-1; D is uncertain. The germline V and J ends were trimmed by 3 bases and 0 bases, with 5 bases remaining between them. CDR1 and CDR2 from the germline V gene are DFQATT and SNEGSKA (reference sequence). This CDR3 comprises 12 residues. This CDR3 is CSARKLNTEAFF. Written as DNA, the CDR3 is TGCAGTGCTAGGAAGTTGAACACTGAAGCTTTCTTT.

This clonotype has at least ten counts. This chain joins TRBV4-3 and TRBJ2-7; TRBD1 matches at 7 bases. Germline-derived CDR1 and CDR2 are LGHNA and YSLEER. The CDR3 totals 14 residues. The V segment lost 8 bases and the J segment 0 bases; nucleotides outside the gene matches: 7. CDR3 coding DNA: TGCGCCAGCGGCAGGGACAGAGGCTCCTACGAGCAGTACTTC. Its protein product is CASGRDRGSYEQYF.

Comment on this clonotype: At one end, the junction sequence differs from germline, possibly due to a read error. The chain is built from TRBV6-2 or TRBV6-3 and TRBJ2-5; D might be TRBD1 or TRBD2, each matching 6 bases. Germline V gene data show CDR1 as MNHEY and CDR2 as SVGEGT. This CDR3 is 12 amino acids long. CDR3 sequence (DNA): TGTGACAGCAGTTCGAGACGGGGGCCCCAGTACTTC. It encodes CDSSSRRGPQYF.

This clonotype was counted between two and nine times. The genes are TRBV7-3 and TRBJ2-7; 10 positions agree with TRBD1. This CDR3 is 19 amino acids long. The germline gives CDR1 SGHTA, CDR2 FQGTGA. The J segment lost 0 bases and the V segment lost 5 bases, leaving 16 bases of the junction unmatched. CDR3 sequence (DNA): TGTGCCAGCAGCCTCCCGGGACAGGGGACTTCCCTCTACTCCTACGAGCAGTACTTC. It specifies CASSLPGQGTSLYSYEQYF.

This clonotype came up a few times. V is TRBV6-5 and J is TRBJ1-6; D gene unclear. The CDR3 totals 13 residues. Germline CDR1 is MNHEY and CDR2 is SVGAGI. Trimming stripped 6 bases from V and 5 bases from J, with 8 bases between. DNA for the CDR3: TGTGCCAGCAGAGCGATCGATAATTCACCCCTCCACTTT. Residues: CASRAIDNSPLHF.

The chain carries TRBV7-2 and TRBJ2-3; 8 bases are a match to TRBD2. The germline gives CDR1 SGHTA, CDR2 FQGNSA. V trimming: 5 bases; J trimming: 1 base; junction bases outside the gene matches: 11. The CDR3 has 17 residues. The CDR3 loop is CASSPFGGAGGTDTQYF. CDR3 nucleotides: TGTGCCAGCAGCCCGTTCGGAGGAGCGGGAGGCACAGATACGCAGTATTTT.

A few counts support this clonotype. The chain links TRBV18 to TRBJ2-5; 8 bases fit TRBD1. The length of the CDR3 is 16 residues. Per the germline V gene, CDR1 is KGHSH and CDR2 is LQKENI. J gave up 0 bases and V 1 base, and 4 bases lay outside the gene matches. CDR3 bases: TGTGCCAGCTCACCACGGGACAGGCGATACCAAGAGACCCAGTACTTC. The encoded protein is CASSPRDRRYQETQYF.

This clonotype was observed a handful of times. V is TRBV7-9 and J is TRBJ2-7, with 8 bases that match TRBD1. Germline-derived CDR1 and CDR2 are SEHNR and FQNEAQ (reference sequence). J was trimmed by 5 bases and V by 8 bases; bases with no gene match: 11. CDR3 length: 14 amino acids. The DNA of the CDR3 is TGTGCCAGCTTCCGGACAGGGACGGACGACGAGCAGTACGTC. Encoded protein: CASFRTGTDDEQYV.

This clonotype came up a few times. The J gene is TRBJ1-5, the V gene TRBV18; no firm D call. The germline CDR1 and CDR2 sequences are KGHSH and LQKENI. V dropped 6 bases and J dropped 9 bases, with 18 bases sitting between them. This CDR3 is 14 amino acids long. The CDR3 loop reads CASSPPDPGRPQHF. CDR3 coding DNA: TGTGCCAGCTCTCCCCCTGACCCTGGGAGGCCCCAGCATTTT.